The T cell receptor (beta chain) described here comes from a study of T cell changes during pregnancy in multiple sclerosis. Profiling relied on immunoSEQ multiplex PCR, and the TCRdb table lists in-frame clones only, not all of them. The sample consists of roughly 72,000 clones, 94% of them appearing once. The receptor comes from a female donor with multiple sclerosis, enrolled in a pregnancy study. This sample comprised CD4+ T cells from peripheral blood mononuclear cells, obtained after pregnancy.

The CDR3 here is CASRGTSGSNEQFF. The CDR3 nucleotides read TGTGCCAGCAGGGGGACTAGCGGGAGTAATGAGCAGTTCTTC. This chain uses TRBV6-6 with TRBJ2-1; 14 bases agree with TRBD2. J was trimmed by 7 bases and V by 6 bases; bases with no gene match: 2. The CDR3 is made up of 14 amino acids. Per the germline V gene, CDR1 is MNHNY and CDR2 is SVGAGI (reference sequence).